This T cell receptor beta chain was obtained from a study of blood T cell repertoires in COVID-19. Study information: Sources were T cells, B-cell-depleted T cells, or PBMCs; the material itself was cDNA or gDNA.

Under the authors' procedure: Amplifying reference gene primers gave estimates of nucleated cell counts. Clones were sequenced by immunoSEQ multiplex PCR, and TCRdb holds only the in-frame ones, with some missing. The V and J calls and the clone size are those of that table, but D and trimming were determined from the DNA. The table lists approximately 490,000 clones, about 90% of them singletons. Cohorts were determined from participant-reported clinical history. CDR3 length: 15 residues. V was pared by 5 bases and J by 2 bases, with 1 base of the junction left unmatched. The germline V gene encodes CDR1 SNHLY and CDR2 FYNNEI.

This chain joins TRBV2 and TRBJ2-5; TRBD2 agrees at 14 bases. The sequence came from a woman between 18 and 29 years old who had recovered from COVID-19. Sequenced material: PBMCs or T cells enriched from blood (not recorded which). The CDR3 protein is CASSRLAGGQETQYF. The CDR3 nucleotides read TGTGCCAGCAGTCGACTAGCGGGGGGGCAAGAGACCCAGTACTTC. The entire variable domain, with the rest obtained from reference TRBV2 and TRBJ2-5, is as follows: EPEVTQTPSHQVTQMGQEVILRCVPISNHLYFYWYRQILGQKVEFLVSFYNNEISEKSEIFDDQFSVERPDGSNFTLKIRSTKLEDSAMYFCASSRLAGGQETQYFGPGTRLLVL.